One sample yielded the 8 T cell receptor beta chains listed below, sequenced in a study of T cell responses to AZD1222 COVID-19 vaccine. Data came from immunoSEQ multiplex PCR; TCRdb stores just in-frame clones and leaves some out. The repertoire consists of 150,000 to 200,000 clones, with 88% occurring once and the leading ten covering roughly 7.7%. The specimen comprised peripheral blood, sampled on day 0 of AZD1222 vaccination. The receptors stem from an adult in good health.

The chain has TRBV2 and TRBJ1-6; weak D call: TRBD1 (6 bases). The CDR3 is made up of 16 amino acids. Looked up from germline, CDR1 is SNHLY and CDR2 is FYNNEI. Trimming shortened V by 7 bases and J by 3 bases, and 16 bases separated the two germline ends. CDR3 protein: CASKGGGVDYNSPLHF. The CDR3, as DNA: TGTGCCAGCAAGGGGGGAGGAGTGGACTATAATTCACCCCTCCACTTT.

This chain joins TRBV19 and TRBJ1-2; 11 positions match TRBD1. Germline CDR1 LNHDA, CDR2 SQIVND (reference sequence). The V segment lost 7 bases and the J segment 8 bases; nucleotides outside the gene matches: 9. This CDR3 has 14 residues. The CDR3: CASKEGQGAWGYTF. As DNA, the CDR3 is TGTGCCAGTAAGGAAGGACAGGGGGCATGGGGCTACACCTTC.

This clone occurred once. The rearrangement links TRBV5-1 to TRBJ1-4; 7 bases map to TRBD1. There are 15 residues in the CDR3. The junction had 10 bases not matched to a gene; V was cut back by 4 bases and J by 7 bases. Per the germline V gene, CDR1 is SGHRS and CDR2 is YFSETQ. DNA for the CDR3: TGCGCCAGCAGCCCCTCAGGGGGGGAGATTGAAAAACTGTTTTTT. The encoded protein is CASSPSGGEIEKLFF.

Of note for this clone: This sample also contains other DNA sequences that code for the same CDR3. This rearrangement joins TRBV7-9 to TRBJ1-2; D is undetermined. In germline, CDR1 is SEHNR, CDR2 FQNEAQ (reference sequence). V dropped 1 base and J dropped 2 bases, with 8 bases sitting between them. This CDR3 contains 14 residues. The CDR3 reads CASSLGAGNYGYTF. The CDR3 DNA reads as TGTGCCAGCAGCTTAGGGGCAGGAAACTATGGCTACACCTTC.

This clone was seen many times. The V gene is TRBV9, the J gene TRBJ1-4; D is uncertain. Trimming pared 0 bases from V and 10 bases from J, leaving 16 bases between. Germline values: CDR1 SGDLS, CDR2 YYNGEE. The CDR3 has 15 residues. The CDR3 protein is CASSVDGRPMGKLFF. CDR3 sequence (DNA): TGTGCCAGCAGCGTAGATGGACGGCCTATGGGAAAACTGTTTTTT.

The V call is TRBV13, the J call TRBJ1-1, with a weak D call TRBD1 (6 bases). Germline CDR1 and CDR2: PRHDT and FYEKMQ (reference sequence). Trimming took off 3 bases at V and 2 bases at J, with 13 bases between the two ends. The CDR3 has 15 amino acids. DNA of the CDR3: TGTGCCAGCAGCTTTAGGGGGGCGGGTAACACTGAAGCTTTCTTT. It encodes CASSFRGAGNTEAFF.

This chain links TRBV7-2 with TRBJ2-7; the match to TRBD1 covers 8 bases. Germline V CDR1 and CDR2: SGHTA, FQGNSA. CDR3 length: 14 residues. After removal of 5 bases from V and 2 bases from J, the junction contained 5 bases not matched to a gene. CDR3 in DNA: TGTGCCAGCAGCACCAGACAGGGGCCCTACGAGCAGTACTTC. This sequence encodes CASSTRQGPYEQYF.

The chain is built from TRBV6-5 and TRBJ1-2; D ambiguous. V was pared by 3 bases and J by 4 bases, with 9 bases between. Looked up from germline, CDR1 is MNHEY and CDR2 is SVGAGI. This CDR3 has 13 residues. The CDR3 reads CASSYRQFYGYTF. CDR3 coding DNA: TGTGCCAGCAGTTATCGGCAGTTCTATGGCTACACCTTC.